Following are 18 T cell receptor beta chains from one sample sequenced in a study of CD8+ T cells in alopecia areata. The treatment denotes: oral pan-JAK inhibitor, 5-10 mg twice daily. Following RNA extraction, reverse transcription yielded cDNA that acted as the sequencing template. Sequencing was performed with immunoSEQ multiplex PCR; in TCRdb, only in-frame clones are kept and a portion is missing. The repertoire holds more than 90,000 clones, with about three fifths as singletons. The starting material was CD8+ T cells sorted from blood, obtained between weeks 55 and 65, from a patient treated with tofacitinib. The source is a human donor with alopecia areata.

This clone was counted only a few times. This chain links TRBV30 with TRBJ1-1; D is unresolved. This CDR3 contains 13 residues. V lost 0 bases and J 6 bases, leaving 11 bases between the germline ends. Germline V lookup: CDR1 GTSNPN, CDR2 SVGIG (reference sequence). CDR3: CAWSVPGVAEAFF. The CDR3 nucleotides are TGTGCCTGGAGTGTACCCGGGGTGGCTGAAGCTTTCTTT.

The J gene is TRBJ1-6, the V gene TRBV30; D not certain. Germline values: CDR1 GTSNPN, CDR2 SVGIG (reference sequence). This CDR3 contains 17 residues. V lost 0 bases and J 5 bases, leaving 17 bases between the germline ends. CDR3 bases: TGTGCCTGGAGTGTGGGTACGACCGGGGTTAATAATTCACCCCTCCACTTT. As protein: CAWSVGTTGVNNSPLHF.

The J gene is TRBJ1-1, the V gene TRBV29-1; tentative D call: TRBD1 (5 bases). The CDR3 sequence is 12 residues long. Germline CDR1 and CDR2: SQVTM and ANQGSEA. V was clipped by 8 bases and J by 6 bases, with 16 bases between them. This CDR3 is CSTEGLRAEAFF. CDR3 coding DNA: TGCAGCACCGAGGGGCTTCGGGCTGAAGCTTTCTTT.

This clone has only a few counts. The CDR3 DNA is TGTGCTAGTGGTTTGTGGGAGACCCAGTACTTC. It codes for CASGLWETQYF. V and J are TRBV12-5 and TRBJ2-5, with D unclear. The CDR3 length is 11 residues. Trimming pared 2 bases from V and 5 bases from J, leaving 3 bases between. Germline CDR1 is LGHNT and CDR2 is FRNRAP.

J is TRBJ1-1 and V is TRBV5-1; D is possibly TRBD1 (5 bases). The CDR3 runs 14 residues. Germline CDR1 is SGHRS and CDR2 is YFSETQ. Trimming stripped 5 bases from V and 3 bases from J, with 14 bases between. The CDR3 spells CASRAEGLDTEAFF. In nucleotides, the CDR3 is TGCGCCAGCAGGGCTGAGGGACTGGACACTGAAGCTTTCTTT. The full variable domain, rest sourced from reference TRBV5-1 and TRBJ1-1, is KAGVTQTPRYLIKTRGQQVTLSCSPISGHRSVSWYQQTPGQGLQFLFEYFSETQRNKGNFPGRFSGRQFSNSRSEMNVSTLELGDSALYLCASRAEGLDTEAFFGQGTRLTVV.

The CDR3 loop is CASSLIGGRPYGYTF. The CDR3, as DNA: TGTGCCAGCAGTTTAATTGGGGGCAGGCCCTATGGCTACACCTTC. V gene TRBV27 combines with J gene TRBJ1-2; the D gene is possibly TRBD1 (6 bases). V was cut by 2 bases and J by 4 bases, with 14 bases left in between. Germline-derived CDR1 and CDR2 are MNHEY and SMNVEV (reference sequence). The length of the CDR3 is 15 residues.

This chain links TRBV29-1 with TRBJ1-1; 7 nucleotides line up with TRBD1. Germline V gene data show CDR1 as SQVTM and CDR2 as ANQGSEA. The CDR3 runs to 15 residues. V lost 6 bases, J lost 1 base, and 11 bases stayed unmatched. This CDR3 reads CSVTISGQENTEAFF. The CDR3 DNA is TGCAGCGTAACGATCTCAGGACAGGAGAACACTGAAGCTTTCTTT.

A remark on this clone: At one end the junction does not follow the germline gene, possibly because of a read error. The chain combines TRBV15 with TRBJ1-2; a possible D gene is TRBD1 (5 bases). Germline CDR1 reads LNHNV; CDR2 reads YYDKDF (reference sequence). This CDR3 comprises 15 residues. The CDR3, as DNA: TGTGCCACCAGCAGAGATAACGGACACTCCAAAACCGAGGATTTC. Its translation: CATSRDNGHSKTEDF. The full variable domain, its missing parts supplied by reference TRBV15 and TRBJ1-2, is DAMVIQNPRYQVTQFGKPVTLSCSQTLNHNVMYWYQQKSSQAPKLLFHYYDKDFNNEADTPDNFQSRRPNTSFCFLDIRSPGLGDTAMYLCATSRDNGHSKTEDFGSGTRLTVV.

The J gene is TRBJ2-3, the V gene TRBV9, with 8 bases aligning to TRBD2. Trimming at V came to 4 bases and at J to 9 bases, leaving 7 bases not matched to a gene. CDR3 length: 13 amino acids. The germline gives CDR1 SGDLS, CDR2 YYNGEE. CDR3: CASSPGGPVTQYF. CDR3 bases: TGTGCCAGCAGCCCGGGGGGGCCAGTGACGCAGTATTTT.

V usage is TRBV5-6 and J usage is TRBJ2-7; TRBD2 is a possible D gene (6 bases). Germline V gene sequence: CDR1 SGHDT, CDR2 YYEEEE. This CDR3 region has 13 residues. V was trimmed by 4 bases and J by 3 bases, leaving 11 bases between them. The CDR3 DNA is TGTGCCAGCAGCCCTGGAGGGATCTACGAGCAGTACTTC. It codes for CASSPGGIYEQYF.

This clone has a single count. The chain links TRBV6-5 to TRBJ1-1; possible D gene TRBD1, 5 bases. Per germline, CDR1 MNHEY and CDR2 SVGAGI. Trimming removed 3 bases at V and 4 bases at J, with 15 bases between. This CDR3 comprises 15 residues. The CDR3 loop reads CASSYSRGIITEAFF. The CDR3 DNA sequence: TGTGCCAGCAGTTATTCGCGGGGGATAATCACTGAAGCTTTCTTT.

The rearrangement joins TRBV6-1 to TRBJ2-2; TRBD2 agrees at 8 bases. Germline V gene data show CDR1 as MNHNS and CDR2 as SASEGT. The CDR3 extends over 15 amino acids. V shed 8 bases, J shed 2 bases, and the junction held 7 bases outside the gene matches. The CDR3 nucleotides read TGTGCCAGCGACGACGGGGGGGACAACACCGGGGAGCTGTTTTTT. Its protein product is CASDDGGDNTGELFF.

The V gene is TRBV6-1, the J gene TRBJ1-1; D is unresolved. The CDR3 covers 10 residues. Trimming pared 6 bases from V and 11 bases from J, leaving 10 bases between. Germline V gene data show CDR1 as MNHNS and CDR2 as SASEGT. The CDR3 nucleotides are TGTGCCAGCAGGGCGCAAGTGGCTTTCTTT. This encodes CASRAQVAFF.

The chain recombines TRBV7-6 with TRBJ2-7; 11 nucleotides line up with TRBD2. Losses at the gene ends were 4 bases for V and 6 bases for J; bases not matched to a gene: 5. The CDR3 runs to 14 residues. CDR1 is SGHVS and CDR2 is FNYEAQ in the germline V gene. The CDR3 here is CASSSGLAGGEQYF. The CDR3 bases are TGTGCCAGCAGCTCGGGGCTAGCGGGAGGCGAGCAGTACTTC.

V and J are TRBV5-1 and TRBJ2-1; D is undetermined. The germline CDR1 and CDR2 sequences are SGHRS and YFSETQ. The CDR3 is 13 amino acids. V was clipped by 7 bases and J by 0 bases, with 8 bases between them. CDR3 protein: CASGPSSYNEQFF. The CDR3 nucleotides are TGCGCCAGCGGGCCGAGCTCCTACAATGAGCAGTTCTTC.

This clone has a handful of counts. The chain links TRBV6-5 to TRBJ2-3; D may be TRBD1 (6 bases). Germline V gene data show CDR1 as MNHEY and CDR2 as SVGAGI. This CDR3 spans 15 amino acids. V was shortened by 4 bases and J by 9 bases, with 20 bases between the two germline ends. The CDR3 protein is CASSWRPPPQGTQYF. The CDR3 DNA reads as TGTGCCAGCAGTTGGAGGCCACCCCCGCAGGGGACGCAGTATTTT.

The chain joins TRBV25-1 to TRBJ2-5; D call uncertain. From germline, CDR1 is MGHDK and CDR2 SYGVNS. V was trimmed by 8 bases and J by 5 bases, leaving 6 bases between them. The CDR3 has 10 amino acids. DNA for the CDR3: TGTGCCAGCGGGGTGGAGACCCAGTACTTC. Its protein product is CASGVETQYF.

The V call is TRBV27, the J call TRBJ2-1; D call uncertain. Between the trimmed V and J ends, which lost 5 bases and 2 bases, there was a span of 7 bases. The CDR3 runs 13 residues. Germline lookup yields CDR1 MNHEY and CDR2 SMNVEV (reference sequence). The DNA for the CDR3 is TGTGCCAGCAGTAAGACGGCCTACAATGAGCAGTTCTTC. Translated: CASSKTAYNEQFF.